These 10 T cell receptor beta chains were sequenced from one sample in a study of CD8 T cells in Susac syndrome. The RNA input was about 0.5 to 1 ug, and it was reverse transcribed with random hexamers. TCRdb re-derived calls from the immunoSEQ multiplex PCR reads in MiXCR, one entry per CDR3 protein. Of approximately 83,000 distinct CDR3 sequences in the sample, roughly 94% were seen once. Sequencing used CD8+ T cells from PBMCs. The receptors here all came from a human donor with Susac syndrome.

The chain carries TRBV27 and TRBJ2-7, with D possibly called TRBD1 or TRBD2 (7 bases each). In germline, CDR1 is MNHEY, CDR2 SMNVEV (reference sequence). The CDR3 is 18 residues long. V was shortened by 5 bases and J by 2 bases, with 25 bases between the two germline ends. The DNA of the CDR3 is TGTGCCAGCAGTATCAGGGGGGGGACGCGTACGGGAACCTACGAGCAGTACTTC. Translating gives CASSIRGGTRTGTYEQYF.

This chain joins TRBV25-1 and TRBJ2-2, with 12 bases lining up with TRBD1. The germline V gene has CDR1 MGHDK and CDR2 SYGVNS. The CDR3 has 18 amino acids. V trimming: 5 bases; J trimming: 7 bases; junction bases outside the gene matches: 14. In nucleotides, the CDR3 is TGTGCCAGCAGTAGCTGGGATTTGGGACAGGGGGCTGGCGGGGAGCTGTTTTTT. Amino acids: CASSSWDLGQGAGGELFF.

The chain is built from TRBV7-9 and TRBJ2-5; D is possibly TRBD2 (5 bases). The ends were cut back, 4 bases at V and 1 base at J, with 16 bases in the middle. Germline assignment: CDR1 SEHNR and CDR2 FQNEAQ (reference sequence). The CDR3 is 16 residues long. The CDR3 region has the DNA TGTGCCAGCAGCTACCGTCCCCCCAGCGGCCAAGAGACCCAGTACTTC. This translates into CASSYRPPSGQETQYF.

The chain is built from TRBV6-6 and TRBJ2-7; TRBD2 matches at 7 bases. The germline gives CDR1 MNHNY, CDR2 SVGAGI (reference sequence). The V and J ends lost 6 bases and 3 bases, in that order; junction bases with no gene match: 11. This CDR3 has 15 residues. The CDR3 loop is CASSSSGLLYYEQYF. CDR3 nucleotides: TGTGCCAGCAGCTCCTCGGGACTACTCTACTACGAGCAGTACTTC.

This chain links TRBV9 with TRBJ1-4; D is ambiguous. The length of the CDR3 is 13 residues. Germline V gene sequence: CDR1 SGDLS, CDR2 YYNGEE. V lost 4 bases to trimming and J lost 10 bases, with 14 bases between them. The CDR3 DNA is TGTGCCAGCAGCCCCACGGAGGGAGGAAAACTGTTTTTT. Translation: CASSPTEGGKLFF.

CDR3 nucleotide sequence: TGTGCCTGGAGTGGGGCCACGAACACCGGGGAGCTGTTTTTT. It is translated as CAWSGATNTGELFF. The rearrangement uses TRBV30 and TRBJ2-2; D is unclear. CDR1 is GTSNPN and CDR2 is SVGIG in the germline V gene (reference sequence). Trimming cost V 1 base and J 0 bases, with 6 bases left between them. The CDR3 has 14 residues.

The chain carries TRBV9 and TRBJ2-7; no clear D gene. Trimming cost V 0 bases and J 4 bases, with 11 bases left between them. The CDR3 has 14 amino acids. Germline V gene sequence: CDR1 SGDLS, CDR2 YYNGEE. CDR3 loop: CASSVGGSGYEQYF. CDR3 sequence (DNA): TGTGCCAGCAGCGTAGGGGGTAGTGGATACGAGCAGTACTTC.

The DNA of the CDR3 is TGTGCCAGCAGTAGAGAGGGGTCCAATTCACCCCTCCACTTT. This sequence encodes CASSREGSNSPLHF. J is TRBJ1-6 and V is TRBV6-5; possible D gene TRBD1, 5 bases. The CDR3 spans 14 residues. The V gene's germline CDR1 is MNHEY and CDR2 SVGAGI. Trimming cost V 5 bases and J 7 bases, with 12 bases left between them.

The chain combines TRBV28 with TRBJ2-7; 7 bases match TRBD2. V lost 4 bases and J lost 4; bases outside the gene matches: 7. The CDR3 runs to 14 residues. CDR1 is MDHEN, CDR2 SYDVKM, per germline. The CDR3 protein is CASSSASGEYEQYF. DNA of the CDR3: TGTGCCAGCAGTTCCGCTAGCGGAGAGTACGAGCAGTACTTC.

The chain employs TRBV2 and TRBJ2-7; perhaps TRBD2 as D (5 bases). The V end lost 4 bases, the J end lost 9 bases, and 13 bases lay between the germline ends. The CDR3 covers 12 residues. Per the germline V gene, CDR1 is SNHLY and CDR2 is FYNNEI. CDR3: CASSGGELGQYF. CDR3 DNA: TGTGCCAGCAGTGGGGGAGAGTTGGGGCAGTACTTC.